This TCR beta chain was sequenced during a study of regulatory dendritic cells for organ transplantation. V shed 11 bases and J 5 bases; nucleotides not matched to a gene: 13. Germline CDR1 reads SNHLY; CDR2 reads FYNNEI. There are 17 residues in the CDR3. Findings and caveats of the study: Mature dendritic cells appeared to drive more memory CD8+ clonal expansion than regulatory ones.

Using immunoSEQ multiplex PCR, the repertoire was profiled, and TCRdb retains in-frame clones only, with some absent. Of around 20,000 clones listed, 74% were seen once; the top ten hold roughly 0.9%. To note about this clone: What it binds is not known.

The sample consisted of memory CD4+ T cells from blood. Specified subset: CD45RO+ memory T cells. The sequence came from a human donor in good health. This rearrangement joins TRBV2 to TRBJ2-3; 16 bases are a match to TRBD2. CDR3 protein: CAGSKQGLAGGQDTQYF. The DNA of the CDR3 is TGTGCCGGATCCAAACAGGGACTAGCGGGGGGGCAAGATACGCAGTATTTT.